A selection of T cell receptor beta chains follows, all from one sample in a study of pediatric ulcerative colitis. Profiling relied on immunoSEQ multiplex PCR, and the TCRdb table lists in-frame clones only, not all of them. The data hold more than 45,000 clones, with over 70% observed a single time. The sequenced sample was blood. These receptors came from a boy between 5 and 17 years old who was a control in a study of pediatric ulcerative colitis. Both conserved end residues are part of each CDR3. D genes are given only for firm matches. Only some rows state a clone size, as once, few, many or a class for expanded clones.

abundance	d_gene	v_gene	j_gene	CDR3nt	CDR3aa
once	NA	TRBV5-5	TRBJ2-7	TGTGCCAGCAGCCACCCCGGGCAGGGGCGATACGAGCAGTACTTC	CASSHPGQGRYEQYF
NA	TRBD2	TRBV9	TRBJ2-3	TGTGCCAGCAGCGTTAGCGGGAGACCCGATACGCAGTATTTT	CASSVSGRPDTQYF
NA	NA	TRBV28	TRBJ2-2	TGTGCCAGCAGTTTAGAGTCGCGCGGGGCCACCGGGGAGCTGTTTTTT	CASSLESRGATGELFF
NA	TRBD2	TRBV27	TRBJ2-4	TGTGCCAGCAGTTTAAGGCCCGCGGGGGACATTCAGTACTTC	CASSLRPAGDIQYF
NA	TRBD1	TRBV19	TRBJ2-3	TGTGCCACCGGACAGGGGTCGGCAGATACGCAGTATTTT	CATGQGSADTQYF
NA	TRBD1	TRBV7-8	TRBJ2-7	TGTGCCAGCAGCTTCGACAGGGTGGGCGAGCAGTACTTC	CASSFDRVGEQYF
NA	NA	TRBV4-2	TRBJ2-7	TGTGCCAGCAGCCGGACGTCCTACGAGCAGTACTTC	CASSRTSYEQYF
NA	TRBD2	TRBV6-4	TRBJ2-2	TGTGCCAGCAGCCACGGGCTAGCGGGAGGGCCAAACACCGGGGAGCTGTTTTTT	CASSHGLAGGPNTGELFF
NA	TRBD2	TRBV9	TRBJ2-3	TGTGCCAGCATCGACTGGCTAGCGGGAGCAATTAGCACAGATACGCAGTATTTT	CASIDWLAGAISTDTQYF
NA	TRBD2	TRBV5-1	TRBJ2-2	TGCGCCAGCAGCTTGGGTAGCGGGGCGAACACCGGGGAGCTGTTTTTT	CASSLGSGANTGELFF
few	NA	TRBV7-9	TRBJ1-1	TGTGCCAGCAGCTTAATTACAGGATCCACTGAAGCTTTCTTT	CASSLITGSTEAFF
NA	TRBD2	TRBV5-1	TRBJ2-3	TGCGCCAGCAGCCCGGGACTAGCGTCCACAGATACGCAGTATTTT	CASSPGLASTDTQYF
NA	NA	TRBV7-7	TRBJ1-3	TGTGCCAGCAGCTCCTCCTTGGGTTCTGGAAACACCATATATTTT	CASSSSLGSGNTIYF
NA	TRBD2	TRBV29-1	TRBJ2-1	TGCAGCGTTGATGCTAGCGGGAGACACAATGAGCAGTTCTTC	CSVDASGRHNEQFF
NA	TRBD2	TRBV5-1	TRBJ2-4	TGCGCCAGCAGTCCTACGGCTAGCGGGAGCCCAGCCAAAAACATTCAGTACTTC	CASSPTASGSPAKNIQYF
NA	NA	TRBV7-3	TRBJ1-1	TGTGCCAGCAGCTCCCCAGGGGCAGGGGCACCAACTGAAGCTTTCTTT	CASSSPGAGAPTEAFF
NA	TRBD2	TRBV5-6	TRBJ2-5	TGTGCCAGCAGCGGCTACCAGACTAGCGGGTGGTACCAGAAAGAGACCCAGTACTTC	CASSGYQTSGWYQKETQYF
NA	TRBD1	TRBV4-1	TRBJ1-4	TGCGCCAGCAGCCTAACGACCCCCCCGACAGGGGGGGGTAGTAATGAAAAACTGTTTTTT	CASSLTTPPTGGGSNEKLFF